What follows describes a single T cell receptor beta chain. CDR3 length equals 14 residues. V was clipped by 6 bases and J by 8 bases, with 16 bases between them. Germline assignment: CDR1 SNHLY and CDR2 FYNNEI. The sample belongs to a study of shared clonotypes between healthy human individuals. Assay: immunoSEQ multiplex PCR; the TCRdb copy retains only in-frame clones and omits some. The table has more than 2,000,000 clones, 85% to 95% seen once. The source is a man aged 18 to 30 in good health. The sample was naive CD4+ T cells sorted from blood. Sample subset: CD45RA+ positively selected. The gene calls are TRBV2 and TRBJ1-4, with no clear D. CDR3 DNA sequence: TGTGCCAGCAGAATGGGTGGGCTAGGCGAAAAACTGTTTTTT. It specifies CASRMGGLGEKLFF.